This T cell receptor (beta chain) was identified during a study of blood T cell repertoires in COVID-19. Data came from immunoSEQ multiplex PCR; TCRdb stores just in-frame clones and leaves some out. This table has approximately 300,000 clones, over 85% appearing once. The CDR3 covers 14 residues. The V end lost 4 bases, the J end lost 2 bases, and 10 bases lay between the germline ends. Germline V gives CDR1 SGHRS, CDR2 YFSETQ. Only one count was recorded for this clone. The sample comprised peripheral blood. The chain couples TRBV5-1 to TRBJ1-3; no clear D gene. The TCR sequence derives from a woman between 25 and 40 years old with COVID-19, enrolled during active disease. The CDR3, as DNA: TGCGCCAGCAGCCAGACAAGTGCTGGAAACACCATATATTTT. It codes for CASSQTSAGNTIYF.